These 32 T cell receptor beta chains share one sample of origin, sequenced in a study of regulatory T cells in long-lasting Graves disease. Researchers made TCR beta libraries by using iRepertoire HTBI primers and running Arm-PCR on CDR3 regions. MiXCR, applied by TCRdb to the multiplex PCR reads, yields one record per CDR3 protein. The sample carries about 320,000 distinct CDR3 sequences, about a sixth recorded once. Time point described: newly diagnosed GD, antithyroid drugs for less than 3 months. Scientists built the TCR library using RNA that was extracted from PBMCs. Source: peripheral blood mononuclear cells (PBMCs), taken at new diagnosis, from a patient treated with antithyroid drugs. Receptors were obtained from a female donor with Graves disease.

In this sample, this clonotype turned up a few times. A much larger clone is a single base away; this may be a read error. CDR3: CAWSGDSGGDTEAFF. The DNA for the CDR3 is TGTGCCTGGAGTGGTGACAGTGGAGGGGACACTGAAGCTTTCTTT. The rearrangement links TRBV30 to TRBJ1-1, with D possibly TRBD1 on 5 matching bases. There are 15 residues in the CDR3. Germline V gene sequence: CDR1 GTSNPN, CDR2 SVGIG (reference sequence). Trimming stripped 1 base from V and 3 bases from J, with 15 bases between.

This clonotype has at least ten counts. The CDR3 spells CASSLRGRRNTEAFF. DNA for the CDR3: TGTGCCAGCAGTTTACGGGGGCGCCGGAACACTGAAGCTTTCTTT. The V call is TRBV28, the J call TRBJ1-1; TRBD1 might be the D (6 bases). The V end was cut by 2 bases, the J end by 1 base, with 11 bases between. This CDR3 has 15 amino acids. Germline CDR1 and CDR2: MDHEN and SYDVKM.

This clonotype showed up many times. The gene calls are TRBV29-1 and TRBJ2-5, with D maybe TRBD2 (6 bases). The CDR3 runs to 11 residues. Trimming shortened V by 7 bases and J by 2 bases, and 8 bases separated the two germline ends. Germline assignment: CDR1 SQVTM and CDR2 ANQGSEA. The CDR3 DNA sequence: TGCAGCGGGAGGGAGCAAGAGACCCAGTACTTC. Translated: CSGREQETQYF. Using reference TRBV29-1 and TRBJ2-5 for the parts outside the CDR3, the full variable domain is SAVISQKPSRDICQRGTSLTIQCQVDSQVTMMFWYRQQPGQSLTLIATANQGSEATYESGFVIDKFPISRPNLTFSTLTVSNMSPEDSSIYLCSGREQETQYFGPGTRLLVL.

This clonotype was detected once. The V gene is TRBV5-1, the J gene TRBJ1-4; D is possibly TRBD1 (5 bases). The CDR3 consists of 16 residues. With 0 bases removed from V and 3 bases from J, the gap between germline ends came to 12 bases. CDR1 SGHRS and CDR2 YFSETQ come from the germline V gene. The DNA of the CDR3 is TGCGCCAGCAGCTTGGTACCAGCGGGGGCTAATGAAAAACTGTTTTTT. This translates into CASSLVPAGANEKLFF.

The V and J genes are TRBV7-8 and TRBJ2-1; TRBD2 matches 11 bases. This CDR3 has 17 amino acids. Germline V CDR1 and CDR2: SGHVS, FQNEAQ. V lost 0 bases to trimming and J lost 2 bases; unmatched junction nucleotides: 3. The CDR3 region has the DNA TGTGCCAGCAGCTTAGCGGGGACTAGCGGTGCCTACAATGAGCAGTTCTTC. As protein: CASSLAGTSGAYNEQFF.

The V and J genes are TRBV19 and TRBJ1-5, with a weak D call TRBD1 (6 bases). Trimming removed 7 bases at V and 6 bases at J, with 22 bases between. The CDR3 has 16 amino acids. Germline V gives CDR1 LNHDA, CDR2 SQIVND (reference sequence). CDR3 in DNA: TGTGCCAGTAACTCCCTAGCCAGTTGGGGGCTTCAGCCCCAGCATTTT. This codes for CASNSLASWGLQPQHF.

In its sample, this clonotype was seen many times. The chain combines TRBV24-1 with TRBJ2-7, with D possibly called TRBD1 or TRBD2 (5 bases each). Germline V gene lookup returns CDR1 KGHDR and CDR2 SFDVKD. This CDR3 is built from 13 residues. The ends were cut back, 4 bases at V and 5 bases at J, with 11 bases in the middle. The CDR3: CATSEVQGHEQYF. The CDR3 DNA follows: TGTGCCACCAGTGAGGTGCAGGGACACGAGCAGTACTTC.

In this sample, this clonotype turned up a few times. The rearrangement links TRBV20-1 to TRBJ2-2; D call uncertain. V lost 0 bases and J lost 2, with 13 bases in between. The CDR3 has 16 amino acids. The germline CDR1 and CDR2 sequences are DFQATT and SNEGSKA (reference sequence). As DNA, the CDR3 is TGCAGTGCTAGAGATAATAACTTTATAAACACCGGGGAGCTGTTTTTT. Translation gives CSARDNNFINTGELFF.

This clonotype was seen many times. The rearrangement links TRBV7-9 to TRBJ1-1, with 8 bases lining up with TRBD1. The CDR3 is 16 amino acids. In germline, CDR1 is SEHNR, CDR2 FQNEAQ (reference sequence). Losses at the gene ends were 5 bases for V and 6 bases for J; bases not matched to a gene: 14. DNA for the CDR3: TGTGCCAGCAGCCCACGGACAGGGACACAAGCGGCTGAAGCTTTCTTT. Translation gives CASSPRTGTQAAEAFF. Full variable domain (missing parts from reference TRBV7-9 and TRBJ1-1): DTGVSQNPRHKITKRGQNVTFRCDPISEHNRLYWYRQTLGQGPEFLTYFQNEAQLEKSRLLSDRFSAERPKGSFSTLEIQRTEQGDSAMYLCASSPRTGTQAAEAFFGQGTRLTVV.

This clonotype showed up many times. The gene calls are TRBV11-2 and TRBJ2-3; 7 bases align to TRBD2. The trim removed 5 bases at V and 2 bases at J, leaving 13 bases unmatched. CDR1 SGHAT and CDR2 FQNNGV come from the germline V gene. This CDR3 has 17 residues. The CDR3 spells CASSPIGVAGPTDTQYF. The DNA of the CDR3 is TGTGCCAGCAGCCCGATTGGGGTAGCGGGCCCCACAGATACGCAGTATTTT.

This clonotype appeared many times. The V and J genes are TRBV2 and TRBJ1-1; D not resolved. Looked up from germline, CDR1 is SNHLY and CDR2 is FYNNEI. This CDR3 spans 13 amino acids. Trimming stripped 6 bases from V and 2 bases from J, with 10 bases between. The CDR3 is CASSTGDNTEAFF. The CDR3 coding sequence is TGTGCCAGCAGCACCGGGGATAACACTGAAGCTTTCTTT.

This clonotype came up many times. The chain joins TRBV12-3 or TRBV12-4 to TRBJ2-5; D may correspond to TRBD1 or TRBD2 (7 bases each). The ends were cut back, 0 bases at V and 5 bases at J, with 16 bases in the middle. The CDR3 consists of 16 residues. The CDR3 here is CASSLASGGGQETQYF. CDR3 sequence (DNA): TGTGCCAGCAGTTTAGCGTCAGGCGGGGGACAGGAGACCCAGTACTTC.

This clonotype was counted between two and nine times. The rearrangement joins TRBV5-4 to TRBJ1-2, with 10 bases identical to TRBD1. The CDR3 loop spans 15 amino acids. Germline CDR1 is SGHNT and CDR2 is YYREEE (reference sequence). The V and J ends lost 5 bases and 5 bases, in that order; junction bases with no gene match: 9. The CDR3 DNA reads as TGTGCCAGCAGACCAGGGACAGGGGAAGAATATGGCTACACCTTC. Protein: CASRPGTGEEYGYTF.

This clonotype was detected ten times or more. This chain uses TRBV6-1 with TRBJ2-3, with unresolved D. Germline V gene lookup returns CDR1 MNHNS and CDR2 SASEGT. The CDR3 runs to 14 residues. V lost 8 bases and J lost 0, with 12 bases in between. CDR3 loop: CASSLALSTDTQYF. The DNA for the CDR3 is TGTGCCAGCTCCCTGGCGCTTAGCACAGATACGCAGTATTTT.

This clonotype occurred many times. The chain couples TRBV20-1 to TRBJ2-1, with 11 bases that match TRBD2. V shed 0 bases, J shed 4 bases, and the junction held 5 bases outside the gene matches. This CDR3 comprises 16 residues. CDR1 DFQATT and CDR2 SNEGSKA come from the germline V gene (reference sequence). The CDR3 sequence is CSAREYGTSGYNEQFF. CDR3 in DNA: TGCAGTGCTAGAGAGTACGGGACTAGCGGATACAATGAGCAGTTCTTC.

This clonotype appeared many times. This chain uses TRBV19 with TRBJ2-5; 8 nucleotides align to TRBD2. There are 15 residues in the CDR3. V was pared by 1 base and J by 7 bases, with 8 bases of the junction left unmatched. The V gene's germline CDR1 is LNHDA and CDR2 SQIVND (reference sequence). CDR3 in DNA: TGTGCCAGTAGTATAGGCTCGTTAAGCGGGGGGACCCAGTACTTC. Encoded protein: CASSIGSLSGGTQYF.

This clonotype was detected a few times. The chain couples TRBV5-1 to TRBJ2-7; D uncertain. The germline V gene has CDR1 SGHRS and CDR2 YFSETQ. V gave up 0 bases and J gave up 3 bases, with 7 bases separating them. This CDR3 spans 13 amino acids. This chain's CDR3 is CASSLAADYEQYF. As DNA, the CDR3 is TGCGCCAGCAGCTTGGCCGCGGACTACGAGCAGTACTTC.

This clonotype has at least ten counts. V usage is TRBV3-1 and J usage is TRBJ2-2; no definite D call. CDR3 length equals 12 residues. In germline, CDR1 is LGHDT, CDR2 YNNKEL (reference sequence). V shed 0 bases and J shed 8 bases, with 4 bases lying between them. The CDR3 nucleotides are TGTGCCAGCAGCCAAGATTTGGGGGAGCTGTTTTTT. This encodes CASSQDLGELFF.

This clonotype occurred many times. The CDR3: CASSLTVGLRGSPLHF. Written as DNA, the CDR3 is TGTGCCAGCAGTTTGACGGTCGGCCTTCGGGGATCACCCCTCCACTTT. V is TRBV6-2 or TRBV6-3 and J is TRBJ1-6; D remains unclear. V was clipped by 4 bases and J by 10 bases, with 20 bases between them. CDR1 and CDR2 from the germline V gene are MNHEY and SVGEGT. This CDR3 spans 16 amino acids.

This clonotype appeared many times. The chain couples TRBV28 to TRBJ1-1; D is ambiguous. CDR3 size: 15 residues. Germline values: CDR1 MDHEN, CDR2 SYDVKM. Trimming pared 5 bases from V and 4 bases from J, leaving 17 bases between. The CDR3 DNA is TGTGCCAGCAGTCAACCCCGGGTACAAACCACTGAAGCTTTCTTT. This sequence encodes CASSQPRVQTTEAFF.

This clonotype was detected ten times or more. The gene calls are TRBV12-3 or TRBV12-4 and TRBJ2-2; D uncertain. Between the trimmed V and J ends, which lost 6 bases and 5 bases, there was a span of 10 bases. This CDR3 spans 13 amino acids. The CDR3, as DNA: TGTGCCAGCAGCCTAATCTTAACCGGGGAGCTGTTTTTT. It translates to CASSLILTGELFF.

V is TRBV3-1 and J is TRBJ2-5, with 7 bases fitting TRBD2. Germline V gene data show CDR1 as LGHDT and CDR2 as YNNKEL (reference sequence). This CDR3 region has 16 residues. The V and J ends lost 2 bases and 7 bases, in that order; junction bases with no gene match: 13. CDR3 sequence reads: CASSQIAVVGEGTQYF. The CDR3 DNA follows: TGTGCCAGCAGCCAAATTGCGGTCGTCGGGGAGGGGACCCAGTACTTC.

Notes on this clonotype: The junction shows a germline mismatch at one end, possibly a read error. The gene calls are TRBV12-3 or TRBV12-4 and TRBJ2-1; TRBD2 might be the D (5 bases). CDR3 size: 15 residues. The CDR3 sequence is CASSHGAAQYSEQFF. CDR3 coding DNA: TGTGCCAGCAGCCATGGAGCGGCTCAATACAGTGAGCAGTTCTTC.

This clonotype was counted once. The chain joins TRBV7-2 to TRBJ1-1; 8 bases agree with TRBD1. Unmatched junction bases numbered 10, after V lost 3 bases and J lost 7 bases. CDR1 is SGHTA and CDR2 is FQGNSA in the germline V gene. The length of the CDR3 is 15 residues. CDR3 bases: TGTGCCAGCAGCTTTGGCAGGGGGCAGGGCAGTGAAGCTTTCTTT. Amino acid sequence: CASSFGRGQGSEAFF.

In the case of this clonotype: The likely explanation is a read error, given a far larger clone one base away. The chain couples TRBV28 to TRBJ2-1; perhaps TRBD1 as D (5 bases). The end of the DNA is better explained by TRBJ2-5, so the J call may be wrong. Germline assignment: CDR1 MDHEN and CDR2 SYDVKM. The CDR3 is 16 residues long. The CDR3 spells CASSPPTELRQETQYF. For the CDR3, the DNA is TGTGCCAGCAGCCCCCCGACAGAGCTGCGCCAAGAGACCCAGTACTTC.

The CDR3 sequence: CATSDTQGNEQFF. CDR3 in DNA: TGTGCCACCAGTGATACACAGGGCAATGAGCAGTTCTTC. The chain employs TRBV24-1 and TRBJ2-1; perhaps TRBD1 as D (6 bases). V lost 3 bases and J lost 6, with 8 bases in between. Germline values: CDR1 KGHDR, CDR2 SFDVKD. The CDR3 has 13 residues.

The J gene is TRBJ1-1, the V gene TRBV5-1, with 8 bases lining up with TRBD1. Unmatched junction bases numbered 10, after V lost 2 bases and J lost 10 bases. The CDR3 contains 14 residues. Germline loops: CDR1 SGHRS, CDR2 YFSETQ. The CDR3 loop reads CASSFQDREERAFF. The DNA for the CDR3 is TGCGCCAGCAGCTTTCAGGACAGGGAGGAGCGAGCTTTCTTT.

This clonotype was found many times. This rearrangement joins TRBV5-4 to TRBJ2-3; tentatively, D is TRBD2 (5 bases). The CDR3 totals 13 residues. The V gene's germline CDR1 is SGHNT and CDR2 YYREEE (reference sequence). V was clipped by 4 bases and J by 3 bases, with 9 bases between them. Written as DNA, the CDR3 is TGTGCCAGCAGCCGGACTTTGACAGATACGCAGTATTTT. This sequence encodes CASSRTLTDTQYF.

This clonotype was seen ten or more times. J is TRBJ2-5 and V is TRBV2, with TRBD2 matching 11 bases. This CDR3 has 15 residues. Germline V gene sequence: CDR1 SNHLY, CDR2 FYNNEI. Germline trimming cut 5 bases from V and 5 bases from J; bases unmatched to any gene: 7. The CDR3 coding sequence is TGTGCCAGCAGTTCCGGGACTAGCGGTGGGGAGACCCAGTACTTC. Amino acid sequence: CASSSGTSGGETQYF.

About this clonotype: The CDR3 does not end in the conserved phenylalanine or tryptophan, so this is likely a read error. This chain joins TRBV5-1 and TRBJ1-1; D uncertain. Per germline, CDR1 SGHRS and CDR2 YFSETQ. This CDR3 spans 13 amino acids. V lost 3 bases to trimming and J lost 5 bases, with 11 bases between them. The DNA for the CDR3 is TGCGCCAGCAGCTCCCACCCGGGGACTGAAGCTTTCCTT. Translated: CASSSHPGTEAFL.

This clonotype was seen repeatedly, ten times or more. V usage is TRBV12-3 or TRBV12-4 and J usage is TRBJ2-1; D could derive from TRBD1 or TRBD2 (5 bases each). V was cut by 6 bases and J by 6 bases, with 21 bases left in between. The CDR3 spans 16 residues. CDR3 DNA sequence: TGTGCCAGCAGCTACCCGGGGCTAGAGGTGGTCAATGAGCAGTTCTTC. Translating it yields CASSYPGLEVVNEQFF.

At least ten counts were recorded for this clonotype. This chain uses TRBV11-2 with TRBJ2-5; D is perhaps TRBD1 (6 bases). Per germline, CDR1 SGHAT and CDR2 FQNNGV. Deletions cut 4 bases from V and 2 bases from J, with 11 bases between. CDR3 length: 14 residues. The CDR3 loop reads CASSSQGRQETQYF. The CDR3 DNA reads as TGTGCCAGCAGCTCACAGGGCCGGCAAGAGACCCAGTACTTC.